A single sample gave rise to the 5 T cell receptor beta chains below, sequenced in a study of blood T cell repertoires in COVID-19. The method was immunoSEQ multiplex PCR; TCRdb's version includes in-frame clones alone and lacks a portion of them. The repertoire consists of under 95,000 clones, with around 88% occurring once and the leading ten covering 5% to 6.5%. Specimen: peripheral blood. The receptor set was obtained from a man aged 60 to 75 with acute or convalescent COVID-19.

This clone was counted a single time. The V gene is TRBV2, the J gene TRBJ1-5; TRBD1 might be the D (6 bases). CDR3 length: 16 residues. From germline, CDR1 is SNHLY and CDR2 FYNNEI. With 6 bases removed from V and 2 bases from J, the gap between germline ends came to 17 bases. The CDR3 nucleotides read TGTGCCAGCAGCCCTACGATGGGGGCCGGCAATCAGCCCCAGCATTTT. Translated, it gives CASSPTMGAGNQPQHF.

This chain links TRBV29-1 with TRBJ2-1; D is unclear. The CDR3 covers 15 residues. Germline lookup yields CDR1 SQVTM and CDR2 ANQGSEA. Trimming took off 6 bases at V and 0 bases at J, with 15 bases between the two ends. CDR3 DNA sequence: TGCAGCGTCCGGAAGCGCCCGAGCTCCTACAATGAGCAGTTCTTC. Amino acids: CSVRKRPSSYNEQFF.

The V call is TRBV27, the J call TRBJ1-1, with 10 bases identical to TRBD1. The CDR3 covers 13 residues. Germline CDR1 MNHEY, CDR2 SMNVEV (reference sequence). J was trimmed by 10 bases and V by 5 bases; bases with no gene match: 7. The DNA for the CDR3 is TGTGCCAGCAGTCCGAGGACAGGGGGTAGAGCTTTCTTT. As protein: CASSPRTGGRAFF.

V gene TRBV9 combines with J gene TRBJ1-2; no clear D. The V gene's germline CDR1 is SGDLS and CDR2 YYNGEE. V lost 0 bases and J 4 bases, leaving 7 bases between the germline ends. The CDR3 extends over 13 amino acids. The chain's CDR3 is CASSVAGFYGYTF. Written as DNA, the CDR3 is TGTGCCAGCAGCGTAGCCGGGTTCTATGGCTACACCTTC.

The chain carries TRBV7-9 and TRBJ2-5, with 7 bases fitting TRBD1. This CDR3 region has 16 residues. The germline gives CDR1 SEHNR, CDR2 FQNEAQ (reference sequence). V lost 5 bases, J lost 2 bases, and 11 bases stayed unmatched. CDR3 residues: CASSLPTGTVQETQYF. The CDR3 DNA follows: TGTGCCAGCAGCCTACCCACCGGGACAGTTCAAGAGACCCAGTACTTC.